Listed below are T cell receptor beta chains from one sample, sequenced in a study of cytomegalovirus exposure and HLA in healthy donors. Profiled with immunoSEQ multiplex PCR; TCRdb holds only in-frame clones, not every one. The data contain 100,000 to 150,000 clones, approximately 8.7% of them singletons. The material sequenced was PBMCs. The receptor source for this set is a middle-aged man in good health and CMV-seronegative. Each CDR3 is given with its conserved first and last residue. D genes are given only for firm matches. Rows may omit the clone size; those that give it use once, few, many or a size class.

abundance,d_gene,j_gene,v_gene,CDR3nt,CDR3aa
-,-,TRBJ1-6,TRBV27,TGTGCCAGCAGTTTATCGCCAGGGTTACATTCACCCCTCCACTTT,CASSLSPGLHSPLHF
-,TRBD1,TRBJ1-1,TRBV27,TGTGCCAGCTCCTGGACAGGGAGGCCTGAAGCTTTCTTT,CASSWTGRPEAFF
few,-,TRBJ1-3,TRBV29-1,TGCAGCGTTGGGGGGGGATTAGGAGGAAACACCATATATTTT,CSVGGGLGGNTIYF
few,TRBD1,TRBJ1-1,TRBV27,TGTGCCAGCAGGGGGACAGATCAACTGAACACTGAAGCTTTCTTT,CASRGTDQLNTEAFF
-,-,TRBJ2-3,TRBV21-1,TGTGCCAGCAGCGGGACTTGGGGAAATACGCAGTATTTT,CASSGTWGNTQYF
-,-,TRBJ2-1,TRBV6-1,TGTGCCAGCGGTGTCTCTGAGCAGTTCTTC,CASGVSEQFF
few,TRBD1,TRBJ1-4,TRBV6-6,TGTGCCAGCAGTCCCCTGACAGGGGATAATGAAAAACTGTTTTTT,CASSPLTGDNEKLFF
once,-,TRBJ1-2,TRBV7-8,TGTGCCAGCAGCCCCGCTCGAGCCGGCTATGGCTACACCTTC,CASSPARAGYGYTF
-,-,TRBJ1-3,TRBV14,TGTGCCAGCAGCAAGGCGGGGCGAAGGGGAACGCAAAACACCATATATTTT,CASSKAGRRGTQNTIYF
-,-,TRBJ1-6,TRBV7-3,TGTGCCAGCAGCCCGACGGCAGGGGATGGCTCACCCCTCCACTTT,CASSPTAGDGSPLHF
-,-,TRBJ1-1,TRBV10-1,TGCGCCAGCAGTGACTTCAGGGAGGGCACTGAAGCTTTCTTT,CASSDFREGTEAFF
-,-,TRBJ2-2,TRBV29-1,TGCAGCGTTTTACGGGGGTCCACCGGGGAGCTGTTTTTT,CSVLRGSTGELFF
-,-,TRBJ1-1,TRBV6-1,TGTGCCAGTCAGAGGGAGGGGAACACTGAAGCTTTCTTT,CASQREGNTEAFF
-,TRBD2,TRBJ2-3,TRBV28,TGTGCCAGCAGTTTGGTCCAGCGGGGGGGTACAGATACGCAGTATTTT,CASSLVQRGGTDTQYF
few,TRBD2,TRBJ2-3,TRBV10-3,TGTGCCGTCTCAATCGGACTAGCGGGGGGGACAGATACGCAGTATTTT,CAVSIGLAGGTDTQYF
-,-,TRBJ2-3,TRBV6-1,TGTGCCAGCATCTGGGGCAGGGCCGCAGATACGCAGTATTTT,CASIWGRAADTQYF
-,-,TRBJ2-1,TRBV5-6,TGTGCCAGCAGCTTGGTGGTGGGGGGGCGCAATGAGCAGTTCTTC,CASSLVVGGRNEQFF
-,-,TRBJ2-7,TRBV28,TGTGCCAGCAGTTCTCCGACTAGCTCCTACGAGCAGTACTTC,CASSSPTSSYEQYF
few,-,TRBJ1-6,TRBV6-1,TGTGCCAGCAGTCCCCGGGACAACTATAATTCACCCCTCCACTTT,CASSPRDNYNSPLHF
few,-,TRBJ1-5,TRBV6-1,TGTGCCAGCAGTGAAGGCGGGTATAGCAATCAGCCCCAGCATTTT,CASSEGGYSNQPQHF
-,TRBD2,TRBJ2-1,TRBV9,TGTGCCAGCTCTCCTTTAGCGGGGAGAGGCAATGAGCAGTTCTTC,CASSPLAGRGNEQFF
few,TRBD1,TRBJ1-2,TRBV29-1,TGCAGCGTTGCTGTGACAGGGGCTAACTATGGCTACACCTTC,CSVAVTGANYGYTF
-,-,TRBJ1-6,TRBV5-6,TGTGCCAGCAGCCCCGACAGGAGCAATTCACCCCTCAACTTT,CASSPDRSNSPLNF
-,-,TRBJ2-3,TRBV11-2,TGTGCCAGCAGCTTAGGGGAGGTCGCGCTCACAGATACGCAGTATTTT,CASSLGEVALTDTQYF
few,TRBD1,TRBJ1-3,TRBV30,TGTGCCTGGAGTTTTACGGGACAGAGCTCTGGAAACACCATATATTTT,CAWSFTGQSSGNTIYF
few,-,TRBJ1-1,TRBV9,TGTGCCAGCAGCGTGTCAGGGTTAGCCACTGAAGCTTTCTTT,CASSVSGLATEAFF
-,-,TRBJ2-1,TRBV28,TGTGCCAGCAGTTTCTTAGGACAGACAAATGAGCAGTTCTTC,CASSFLGQTNEQFF
-,-,TRBJ1-1,TRBV6-5,TGTGCCAGCAGTTATTCGCGGAACACTGAAGCTTTCTTT,CASSYSRNTEAFF
few,-,TRBJ2-7,TRBV9,TGTGCCAGCAGCCCTCAGACCGGGAGCTCCTACGAGCAGTACTTC,CASSPQTGSSYEQYF
few,TRBD1,TRBJ1-1,TRBV7-2,TGTGCCAGCAGCCCCGGAGGGGGCGCGGGGACTGAAGCTTTCTTT,CASSPGGGAGTEAFF
-,TRBD1,TRBJ2-3,TRBV11-1,TGTGCCAGCAGCTCGACAGGGCTAGATACGCAGTATTTT,CASSSTGLDTQYF
few,-,TRBJ2-7,TRBV11-2,TGTGCCAGCAGCTCCGGGCCGCGGGACGAGCAGTACTTC,CASSSGPRDEQYF
-,TRBD2,TRBJ2-5,TRBV6-5,TGTGCCAGCAACCTAGCGGGGGTGGAGACCCAGTACTTC,CASNLAGVETQYF
few,-,TRBJ1-1,TRBV2,TGTGCCAGCAGGGCCGGGGAGGAAGCTTTCTTT,CASRAGEEAFF
few,-,TRBJ2-5,TRBV5-6,TGTGCCAGCAGCCCGGGACTTGAAGAGACCCAGTACTTC,CASSPGLEETQYF
-,TRBD1,TRBJ2-5,TRBV28,TGTGCCAGCAGTTTCGACAGGGCTCAAGAGACCCAGTACTTC,CASSFDRAQETQYF
few,TRBD2,TRBJ2-5,TRBV2,TGTGCCAGCAGCGTCGGACTAGAAGAGACCCAGTACTTC,CASSVGLEETQYF
-,TRBD2,TRBJ2-3,TRBV15,TGTGCCACCAGCGGACTAGCGGGGGCGCAGGATACGCAGTATTTT,CATSGLAGAQDTQYF
few,-,TRBJ2-3,TRBV4-1,TGCGCCAGCAGCCGGACGACAGTAGATACGCAGTATTTT,CASSRTTVDTQYF
-,TRBD1,TRBJ2-1,TRBV7-6,TGTGCCAGCAGAGCCACCCCGGGACAGGCATTTCTGTTCTTC,CASRATPGQAFLFF
few,TRBD1,TRBJ2-3,TRBV29-1,TGCAGCGTCAGCCACAGGGGCCAATATACGCAGTATTTT,CSVSHRGQYTQYF
-,-,TRBJ1-1,TRBV7-9,TGTGCCAGCAGCTTTACGACAGATGAAGCTTTCTTT,CASSFTTDEAFF
few,TRBD1,TRBJ1-5,TRBV27,TGTGCCAGCTCGGACAGGGTTGATCAGCCCCAGCATTTT,CASSDRVDQPQHF
few,-,TRBJ1-6,TRBV4-3,TGCGCCAGCAGCCAAGGCAGGGGACACTATAATTCACCCCTCCACTTT,CASSQGRGHYNSPLHF
-,-,TRBJ2-3,TRBV2,TGTGCCAGCAGGTCGACTAGCACAGATACGCAGTATTTT,CASRSTSTDTQYF
-,-,TRBJ1-1,TRBV15,TGTGCCACCAGCAGTCTGACCGGGATGAACACTGAAGCTTTCTTT,CATSSLTGMNTEAFF
few,TRBD1,TRBJ1-4,TRBV10-3,TGTGCCACACGGGACGACAGGGTCGAGGAAAAACTGTTTTTT,CATRDDRVEEKLFF
-,-,TRBJ1-2,TRBV5-4,TGTGCCAGAAGCGCCGGGACTCCCTATGGCTACACCTTC,CARSAGTPYGYTF
few,-,TRBJ1-1,TRBV4-3,TGCGCCAGCAGCCCTGATCGCGGGCAGTCAAACACTGAAGCTTTCTTT,CASSPDRGQSNTEAFF
-,-,TRBJ1-4,TRBV4-3,TGCGCCAGCAGCCAAGGGAGAGCTAATGAAAAACTGTTTTTT,CASSQGRANEKLFF
few,-,TRBJ2-3,TRBV9,TGTGCCAGCAGCGTAGCCCTAGGCAGACCCGACACAGATACGCAGTATTTT,CASSVALGRPDTDTQYF
-,-,TRBJ1-1,TRBV5-8,TGTGCCAGCAGCGACCGGGGTGCTTTCTTT,CASSDRGAFF
few,-,TRBJ2-1,TRBV2,TGTGCCAGCAGTCCGATCCTGACTGTTGGGCCGGGAGAGCAGTTCTTC,CASSPILTVGPGEQFF
-,-,TRBJ2-7,TRBV2,TGTGCCAGCACATCGGGGGTCTCCTACGAGCAGTACTTC,CASTSGVSYEQYF
few,TRBD2,TRBJ2-7,TRBV6-8,TGTGCCAGCAGTCATAGCGGGGGGGCCTCCTACGAGCAGTACTTC,CASSHSGGASYEQYF